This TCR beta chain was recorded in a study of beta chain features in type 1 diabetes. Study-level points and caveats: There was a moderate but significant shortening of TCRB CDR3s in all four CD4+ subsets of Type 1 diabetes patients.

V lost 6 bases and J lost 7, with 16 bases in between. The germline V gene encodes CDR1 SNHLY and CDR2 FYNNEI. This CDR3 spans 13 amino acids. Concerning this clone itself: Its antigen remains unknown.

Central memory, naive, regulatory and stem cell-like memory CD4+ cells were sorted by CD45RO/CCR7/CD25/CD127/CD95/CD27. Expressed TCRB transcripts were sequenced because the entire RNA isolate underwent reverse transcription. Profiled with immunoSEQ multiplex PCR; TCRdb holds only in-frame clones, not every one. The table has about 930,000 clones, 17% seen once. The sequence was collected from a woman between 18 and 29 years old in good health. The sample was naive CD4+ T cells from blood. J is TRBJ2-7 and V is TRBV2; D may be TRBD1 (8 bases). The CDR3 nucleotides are TGTGCCAGCAGGGTGGACAGGGAGGGAGAGCAGTACTTC. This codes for CASRVDREGEQYF.